These 26 T cell receptor beta chains were sequenced from one sample in a study of blood T cell repertoires in COVID-19. Profiled with immunoSEQ multiplex PCR; TCRdb holds only in-frame clones, not every one. The data show approximately 200,000 clones, 94% seen once. Sequencing used peripheral blood. The receptors originated from a man aged 30 to 39 with COVID-19, enrolled during active disease.

Written as DNA, the CDR3 is TGTGCCAGCAGCTTTATAGCAGGGGATGAAAAACTGTTTTTT. It codes for CASSFIAGDEKLFF. The V gene is TRBV7-9, the J gene TRBJ1-4, with D possibly being TRBD1 (6 bases). The ends were cut back, 3 bases at V and 6 bases at J, with 11 bases in the middle. The CDR3 runs 14 residues. Looked up from germline, CDR1 is SEHNR and CDR2 is FQNEAQ (reference sequence). The variable domain in full, completed from reference TRBV7-9 and TRBJ1-4, reads DTGVSQNPRHKITKRGQNVTFRCDPISEHNRLYWYRQTLGQGPEFLTYFQNEAQLEKSRLLSDRFSAERPKGSFSTLEIQRTEQGDSAMYLCASSFIAGDEKLFFGSGTQLSVL.

The chain carries TRBV5-1 and TRBJ1-2, with 10 bases that match TRBD1. CDR3 length: 14 amino acids. Germline lookup yields CDR1 SGHRS and CDR2 YFSETQ. The ends lost 4 bases at V and 7 bases at J; junction bases unmatched: 7. The CDR3 loop reads CASSARDRGVGYTF. The CDR3 DNA sequence: TGCGCCAGCAGCGCCCGGGACAGGGGTGTTGGCTACACCTTC.

The chain combines TRBV19 with TRBJ2-1, with D perhaps TRBD1 (6 bases). The CDR3 extends over 14 amino acids. V lost 6 bases and J lost 4, with 13 bases in between. Looked up from germline, CDR1 is LNHDA and CDR2 is SQIVND (reference sequence). The CDR3 DNA follows: TGTGCCAGTAGGCCCGGACAGTCATACAATGAGCAGTTCTTC. This translates into CASRPGQSYNEQFF.

This clone was observed a single time. The V and J genes are TRBV25-1 and TRBJ1-1; D is unresolved. CDR3 length equals 15 residues. CDR1 is MGHDK, CDR2 SYGVNS, per germline. The V and J ends lost 4 bases and 2 bases respectively, with 14 bases between them. CDR3 nucleotides: TGTGCCAGCAGTGGATCCCTCGGAGAAAACACTGAAGCTTTCTTT. It specifies CASSGSLGENTEAFF.

The J gene is TRBJ2-7, the V gene TRBV20-1, with unresolved D. The CDR3 is made up of 10 amino acids. Germline V lookup: CDR1 DFQATT, CDR2 SNEGSKA (reference sequence). Trimming shortened V by 3 bases and J by 5 bases, and 5 bases separated the two germline ends. CDR3 amino acids: CSASLHEQYF. In nucleotides, the CDR3 is TGCAGTGCTAGTCTCCACGAGCAGTACTTC.

A single count supports this clone. The chain has TRBV6-6 and TRBJ2-7, with 11 bases matching TRBD1. V gave up 5 bases and J gave up 7 bases; unmatched junction bases: 16. This CDR3 is built from 17 residues. CDR1 is MNHNY and CDR2 is SVGAGI in the germline V gene (reference sequence). The CDR3 protein is CASSPSPYGQGAGEQYF. The DNA for the CDR3 is TGTGCCAGCAGTCCAAGCCCCTACGGACAGGGGGCGGGAGAGCAGTACTTC.

This chain links TRBV7-2 with TRBJ2-7; weak D call: TRBD2 (5 bases). CDR3 length: 14 residues. Between the trimmed V and J ends, which lost 6 bases and 2 bases, there was a span of 14 bases. Germline V gene lookup returns CDR1 SGHTA and CDR2 FQGNSA. The CDR3 is CASRTGLSAYEQYF. CDR3 DNA: TGTGCCAGCAGGACGGGGTTATCAGCCTACGAGCAGTACTTC.

The sample holds one count of this clone. V and J are TRBV18 and TRBJ1-1; TRBD1 matches at 7 bases. V dropped 8 bases and J dropped 2; count of bases not matched to a gene: 8. CDR3 length: 14 amino acids. Germline CDR1 is KGHSH and CDR2 is LQKENI. The CDR3 DNA reads TGTGCCAGCAATTTACAGGGGATTAACACTGAAGCTTTCTTT. This codes for CASNLQGINTEAFF.

V usage is TRBV11-2 and J usage is TRBJ1-1; maybe TRBD1 (5 bases). Germline V gives CDR1 SGHAT, CDR2 FQNNGV. V lost 3 bases to trimming and J lost 7 bases, with 15 bases between them. CDR3 length: 14 amino acids. CDR3 nucleotides: TGTGCCAGCAGCTTGGTCAGACAGCGCCTTGAAGCTTTCTTT. Protein product: CASSLVRQRLEAFF.

J is TRBJ2-7 and V is TRBV18; 11 bases map to TRBD2. Germline V gene data show CDR1 as KGHSH and CDR2 as LQKENI. Unmatched junction bases numbered 8, after V lost 6 bases and J lost 4 bases. The CDR3 has 15 residues. CDR3 amino acids: CASSTGTSGLYEQYF. CDR3 in DNA: TGTGCCAGCTCCACCGGGACTAGCGGCCTATACGAGCAGTACTTC.

This chain uses TRBV2 with TRBJ1-5; 8 nucleotides match TRBD1. CDR1 and CDR2 from the germline V gene are SNHLY and FYNNEI. Trimming at V came to 7 bases and at J to 9 bases, leaving 2 bases not matched to a gene. The CDR3 spans 11 residues. Here the CDR3 DNA reads TGTGCCAGCACAGGGGGCGGGCCCCAGCATTTT. It yields the protein CASTGGGPQHF.

This chain links TRBV18 with TRBJ1-1, with D possibly TRBD1 on 5 matching bases. CDR3 size: 18 residues. Trimming cost V 0 bases and J 3 bases, with 20 bases left between them. The V gene's germline CDR1 is KGHSH and CDR2 LQKENI. As DNA, the CDR3 is TGTGCCAGCTCACCACCGAGCAGGCTTGGGGCGGACCACACTGAAGCTTTCTTT. This sequence encodes CASSPPSRLGADHTEAFF.

The CDR3 DNA reads as TGTGCCAGCAGTGATGACCCAGGACAGGGGGCCGGTGTCTATGGCTACACCTTC. This gives the protein CASSDDPGQGAGVYGYTF. J is TRBJ1-2 and V is TRBV6-1; TRBD1 matches at 11 bases. With 3 bases clipped from V and 4 bases from J, the junction kept 13 bases outside the gene matches. Germline CDR1 is MNHNS and CDR2 is SASEGT. This CDR3 contains 18 residues.

The rearrangement joins TRBV27 to TRBJ1-5; tentative D call: TRBD1 (6 bases). The CDR3 is 15 amino acids. Trimming left V 4 bases short and J 6 bases short, with 16 bases between. Germline V gene sequence: CDR1 MNHEY, CDR2 SMNVEV (reference sequence). CDR3 loop: CASSSGTPISQPQHF. The DNA for the CDR3 is TGTGCCAGCAGTTCCGGGACACCGATTAGTCAGCCCCAGCATTTT.

This sequence joins TRBV4-1 and TRBJ1-4; 10 bases agree with TRBD1. CDR3 length equals 17 residues. V shed 4 bases, J shed 5 bases, and the junction held 10 bases outside the gene matches. Germline V gene data show CDR1 as MGHRA and CDR2 as YSYEKL. The CDR3 nucleotides are TGCGCCAGCAGCCCACGTCCCGGGACAGGGGAGAATGAAAAACTGTTTTTT. This gives the protein CASSPRPGTGENEKLFF.

The chain joins TRBV7-6 to TRBJ1-4; D possibly corresponds to TRBD1 (5 bases). V lost 1 base, J lost 6 bases, and 18 bases lay in between. This CDR3 is 17 amino acids long. CDR1 and CDR2 (germline): SGHVS, FNYEAQ. This CDR3 reads CASSLVGRGHADEKLFF. CDR3 DNA sequence: TGTGCCAGCAGCTTAGTGGGAAGGGGCCACGCCGATGAAAAACTGTTTTTT.

The chain recombines TRBV30 with TRBJ2-1, with TRBD2 matching 7 bases. This CDR3 spans 14 amino acids. Germline values: CDR1 GTSNPN, CDR2 SVGIG (reference sequence). V was clipped by 1 base and J by 0 bases; unmatched bases: 0. The CDR3 sequence: CAWSGGGSYNEQFF. The CDR3 coding sequence is TGTGCCTGGAGTGGGGGGGGCTCCTACAATGAGCAGTTCTTC.

The J gene is TRBJ2-2, the V gene TRBV29-1; TRBD1 is a possible D gene (6 bases). This CDR3 comprises 14 residues. Germline CDR1 reads SQVTM; CDR2 reads ANQGSEA. V shed 3 bases and J shed 6 bases, with 14 bases lying between them. The CDR3, as DNA: TGCAGCGTTGAGGCAGGGACATCCGCCGGGGAGCTGTTTTTT. It translates to CSVEAGTSAGELFF.

DNA for the CDR3: TGTGCCAGCAGCGAAGCGGGGGGAAGCACAGATACGCAGTATTTT. Amino acid sequence: CASSEAGGSTDTQYF. J is TRBJ2-3 and V is TRBV7-7; TRBD2 matches at 9 bases. The CDR3 has 15 residues. V lost 5 bases to trimming and J lost 0 bases; unmatched junction nucleotides: 3. Germline loops: CDR1 SSHAT, CDR2 FNYEAQ (reference sequence). Full variable domain (missing parts from reference TRBV7-7 and TRBJ2-3): GAGVSQSPRYKVTKRGQDVTLRCDPISSHATLYWYQQALGQGPEFLTYFNYEAQPDKSGLPSDRFSAERPEGSISTLTIQRTEQRDSAMYRCASSEAGGSTDTQYFGPGTRLTVL.

V is TRBV4-1 and J is TRBJ1-1, with a weak D call TRBD1 (6 bases). V lost 5 bases and J 3 bases, leaving 10 bases between the germline ends. CDR1 is MGHRA, CDR2 YSYEKL, per germline. The CDR3 runs 13 residues. The DNA of the CDR3 is TGCGCCAGCAGCGCCCGACAGGACACTGAAGCTTTCTTT. Its protein product is CASSARQDTEAFF.

V and J are TRBV9 and TRBJ2-1, with a possible D match to TRBD1 (7 bases). V was shortened by 0 bases and J by 0 bases, with 16 bases between the two germline ends. Germline V gives CDR1 SGDLS, CDR2 YYNGEE. This CDR3 spans 18 amino acids. This chain's CDR3 is CASSVGVGQGGSYNEQFF. The CDR3 DNA follows: TGTGCCAGCAGCGTAGGTGTAGGGCAGGGGGGCTCCTACAATGAGCAGTTCTTC.

V usage is TRBV4-1 and J usage is TRBJ2-5, with 12 nucleotides matching TRBD2. Per the germline V gene, CDR1 is MGHRA and CDR2 is YSYEKL. This CDR3 region has 17 residues. V was clipped by 0 bases and J by 2 bases; unmatched bases: 4. CDR3 region: CASSQEGLAGGQETQYF. The CDR3 coding sequence is TGCGCCAGCAGCCAAGAAGGCCTAGCGGGGGGGCAAGAGACCCAGTACTTC.

The rearrangement uses TRBV6-6 and TRBJ1-5; TRBD1 might be the D (6 bases). CDR3 size: 15 residues. The ends were cut back, 6 bases at V and 1 base at J, with 13 bases in the middle. The germline V gene has CDR1 MNHNY and CDR2 SVGAGI (reference sequence). The CDR3, as DNA: TGTGCCAGCAGCTACGGGAGGGGGAGCAATCAGCCCCAGCATTTT. It specifies CASSYGRGSNQPQHF.

The chain has TRBV10-2 and TRBJ1-1, with no clear D. Germline V CDR1 and CDR2: WSHSY, SAAADI. The CDR3 totals 13 residues. Between the trimmed V and J ends, which lost 3 bases and 4 bases, there was a span of 9 bases. CDR3 in amino acids: CASSEQAGTEAFF. The CDR3 DNA reads as TGCGCCAGCAGTGAACAAGCGGGCACTGAAGCTTTCTTT.

The V call is TRBV6-1, the J call TRBJ1-3; D might be TRBD1 (6 bases). With 1 base removed from V and 2 bases from J, the gap between germline ends came to 24 bases. Germline CDR1 and CDR2: MNHNS and SASEGT. There are 20 residues in the CDR3. Here the CDR3 DNA reads TGTGCCAGCAGTGAAGAGGACAGAATGACCCTACTGGGAGCTGGAAACACCATATATTTT. This codes for CASSEEDRMTLLGAGNTIYF.

This clone appeared a single time. An end of the junction does not agree with germline; a read error may underlie this. The chain uses TRBV3-1 (or the pseudogene TRBV3-2) and TRBJ2-7, with D possibly matching TRBD2 (6 bases). This CDR3 comprises 13 residues. CDR1 and CDR2 from the germline V gene are LGHDT and YNNKEL (reference sequence). DNA of the CDR3: TGTGCCAGCAGCCAAGAATCAGGCGGGGCCCGACACTTC. It translates to CASSQESGGARHF.